This T cell receptor beta chain was sequenced for a study of blood T cells in healthy people across ages. The CDR3 runs to 11 residues. Germline lookup yields CDR1 SQVTM and CDR2 ANQGSEA. With 7 bases removed from V and 5 bases from J, the gap between germline ends came to 12 bases. Findings and limits, study-wide: It was held that the diversity estimates obtained from one million T cells were underestimates.

This clonotype was detected a few times. Its antigen remains unidentified. Combining a sample-barcoded 5' primer with a J-beta primer mix, a second PCR ran for roughly 6 to 11 cycles. TCRdb re-derived calls from the 5' RACE reads in MiXCR, one entry per CDR3 protein. This table has around 1,800,000 distinct CDR3 sequences, approximately 39% appearing once. Sequenced material: blood. This receptor was taken from a human donor in good health. J is TRBJ2-7 and V is TRBV29-1; tentatively, D is TRBD2 (6 bases). The CDR3 protein is CSAILANEQYF. CDR3 in DNA: TGCAGCGCCATACTAGCAAACGAGCAGTACTTC.